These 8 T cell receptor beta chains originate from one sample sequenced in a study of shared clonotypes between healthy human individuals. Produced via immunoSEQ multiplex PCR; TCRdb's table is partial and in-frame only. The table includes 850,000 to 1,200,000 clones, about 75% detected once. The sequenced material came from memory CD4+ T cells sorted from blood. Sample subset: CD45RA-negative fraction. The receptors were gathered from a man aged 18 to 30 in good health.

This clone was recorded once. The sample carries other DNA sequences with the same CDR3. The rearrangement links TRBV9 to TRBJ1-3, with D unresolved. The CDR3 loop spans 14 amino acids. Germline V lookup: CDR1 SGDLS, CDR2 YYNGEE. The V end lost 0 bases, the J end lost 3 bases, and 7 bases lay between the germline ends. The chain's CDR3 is CASSVGHSGNTIYF. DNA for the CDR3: TGTGCCAGCAGCGTAGGTCATAGTGGAAACACCATATATTTT.

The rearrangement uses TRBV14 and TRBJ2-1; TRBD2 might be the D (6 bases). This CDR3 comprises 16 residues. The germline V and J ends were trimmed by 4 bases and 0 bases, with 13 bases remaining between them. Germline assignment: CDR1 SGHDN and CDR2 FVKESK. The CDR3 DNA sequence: TGTGCCAGCAGCCTACTTGAGACTAGCTCCTACAATGAGCAGTTCTTC. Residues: CASSLLETSSYNEQFF.

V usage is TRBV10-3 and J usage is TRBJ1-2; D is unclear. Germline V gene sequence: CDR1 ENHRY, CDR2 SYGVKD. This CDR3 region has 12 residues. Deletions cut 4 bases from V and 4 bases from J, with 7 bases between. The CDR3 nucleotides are TGTGCCATCAGTGTCTCGGGCTATGGCTACACCTTC. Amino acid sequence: CAISVSGYGYTF.

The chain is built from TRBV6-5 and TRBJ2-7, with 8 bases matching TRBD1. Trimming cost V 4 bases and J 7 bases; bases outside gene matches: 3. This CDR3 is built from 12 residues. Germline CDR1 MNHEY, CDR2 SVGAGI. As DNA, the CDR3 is TGTGCCAGCAGTTCGACAGGGGAAGAGCAGTACTTC. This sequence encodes CASSSTGEEQYF.

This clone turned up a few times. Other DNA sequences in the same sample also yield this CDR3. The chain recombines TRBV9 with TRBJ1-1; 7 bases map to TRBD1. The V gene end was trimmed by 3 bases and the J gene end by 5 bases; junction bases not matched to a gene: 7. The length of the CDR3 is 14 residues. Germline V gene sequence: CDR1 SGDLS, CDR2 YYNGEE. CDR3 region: CASSATQGGTEAFF. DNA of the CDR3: TGTGCCAGCAGCGCTACCCAGGGGGGGACTGAAGCTTTCTTT.

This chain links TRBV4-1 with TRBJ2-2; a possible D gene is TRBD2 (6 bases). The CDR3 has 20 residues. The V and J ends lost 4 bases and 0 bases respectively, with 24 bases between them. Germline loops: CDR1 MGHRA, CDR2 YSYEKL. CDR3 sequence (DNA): TGCGCCAGCAGCCTAGGGGAATGGTGGACGGAGGGTACGAACACCGGGGAGCTGTTTTTT. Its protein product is CASSLGEWWTEGTNTGELFF.

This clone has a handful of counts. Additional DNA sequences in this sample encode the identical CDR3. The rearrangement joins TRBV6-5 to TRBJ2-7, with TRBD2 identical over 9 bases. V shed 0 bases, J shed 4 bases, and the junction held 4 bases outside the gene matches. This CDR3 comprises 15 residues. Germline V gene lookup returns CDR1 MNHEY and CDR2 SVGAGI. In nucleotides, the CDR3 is TGTGCCAGCAGTTACTCGGCGGGGGGGCCGTACGAGCAGTACTTC. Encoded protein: CASSYSAGGPYEQYF.

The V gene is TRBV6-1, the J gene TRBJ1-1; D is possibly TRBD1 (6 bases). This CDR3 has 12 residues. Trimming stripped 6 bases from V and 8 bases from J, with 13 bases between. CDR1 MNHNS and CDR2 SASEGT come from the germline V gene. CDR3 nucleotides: TGTGCCAGCAGCTACCCGACAGGCGAAGCTTTCTTT. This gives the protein CASSYPTGEAFF.